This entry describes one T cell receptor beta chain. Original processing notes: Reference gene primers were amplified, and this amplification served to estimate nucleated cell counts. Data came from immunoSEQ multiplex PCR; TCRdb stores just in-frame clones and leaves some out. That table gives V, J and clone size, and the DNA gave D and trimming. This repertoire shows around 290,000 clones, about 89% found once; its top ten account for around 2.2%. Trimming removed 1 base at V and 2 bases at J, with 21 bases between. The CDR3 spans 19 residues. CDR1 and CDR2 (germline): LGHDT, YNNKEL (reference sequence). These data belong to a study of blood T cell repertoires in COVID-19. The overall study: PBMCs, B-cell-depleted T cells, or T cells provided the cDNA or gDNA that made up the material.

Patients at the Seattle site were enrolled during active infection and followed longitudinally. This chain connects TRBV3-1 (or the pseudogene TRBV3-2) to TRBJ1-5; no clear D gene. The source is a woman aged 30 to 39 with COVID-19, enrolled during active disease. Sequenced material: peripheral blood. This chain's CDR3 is CASSQGRGGWGGGNQPQHF. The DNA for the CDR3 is TGTGCCAGCAGCCAAGGCCGGGGAGGGTGGGGTGGAGGCAATCAGCCCCAGCATTTT.